A single sample is the source of the 5 T cell receptor beta chains below, sequenced in a study of graft-versus-host responses after intestinal transplantation. The study plated some 200,000 CFSE-labeled responders with some 200,000 irradiated, violet-dye-labeled stimulators. Profiled with immunoSEQ multiplex PCR; TCRdb holds only in-frame clones, not every one. The sample has 4,300 or so clones, less than 35% seen once; the top ten hold more than 20%. Sequencing was performed on alloreactive CD8+ T cells from a mixed lymphocyte reaction culture, taken before transplantation. Subset described: CFSE-low proliferating T cells sorted from roughly 6-day pre-transplant mixed lymphocyte reaction (GvH or HvG direction). These TCRs come from a human patient who was an organ donor for intestinal transplantation.

The chain joins TRBV4-3 to TRBJ2-2; D is undetermined. Germline values: CDR1 LGHNA, CDR2 YSLEER. V gave up 1 base and J gave up 5 bases, with 5 bases separating them. This CDR3 region has 13 residues. CDR3 nucleotide sequence: TGCGCCAGCAGCCAAGTCGCGACCGGGGAGCTGTTTTTT. It encodes CASSQVATGELFF.

The genes are TRBV6-5 and TRBJ2-1, with D perhaps TRBD1 (6 bases). The CDR3 extends over 13 amino acids. Looked up from germline, CDR1 is MNHEY and CDR2 is SVGAGI. The ends were cut back, 5 bases at V and 8 bases at J, with 13 bases in the middle. The CDR3: CASSPHRAHEQFF. The CDR3 DNA reads TGTGCCAGCAGTCCCCACAGGGCTCATGAGCAGTTCTTC.

By share, this clone ranks as medium-sized. The chain carries TRBV5-1 and TRBJ1-2; tentative D call: TRBD1 (6 bases). Per germline, CDR1 SGHRS and CDR2 YFSETQ. This CDR3 contains 15 residues. V gave up 3 bases and J gave up 4 bases, with 16 bases separating them. As DNA, the CDR3 is TGCGCCAGCAGCTGGGGTGACAGGCACTTCTATGGCTACACCTTC. Amino acids: CASSWGDRHFYGYTF.

This clone has more than one count but fewer than ten. The chain carries TRBV5-6 and TRBJ2-2; TRBD2 is a possible D gene (6 bases). Germline V gene lookup returns CDR1 SGHDT and CDR2 YYEEEE. The length of the CDR3 is 17 residues. The ends were cut back, 3 bases at V and 3 bases at J, with 18 bases in the middle. The CDR3 region is CASSSNPWREDTGELFF. CDR3 DNA sequence: TGTGCCAGCAGCTCCAACCCCTGGCGGGAAGACACCGGGGAGCTGTTTTTT.

This clone came up a few times. This chain uses TRBV7-9 with TRBJ1-4; 7 bases line up with TRBD1. Trimming took 5 bases from V and 8 from J; bases not matched to a gene: 8. The CDR3 has 14 residues. Per the germline V gene, CDR1 is SEHNR and CDR2 is FQNEAQ (reference sequence). The CDR3 region is CASSQQGNREKLFF. CDR3 nucleotides: TGTGCCAGCAGCCAACAGGGGAATCGGGAAAAACTGTTTTTT.